The 8 T cell receptor beta chains listed next were all sequenced from one sample in a study of beta chain features in type 1 diabetes. Expressed TCRB transcripts were sequenced because the entire RNA isolate underwent reverse transcription. Libraries were prepared by immunoSEQ multiplex PCR; TCRdb keeps only in-frame clonotypes and omits some of them. Of around 340,000 clones listed, about 19% are singletons. Material: naive CD4+ T cells from blood. The receptors were gathered from a young woman in good health.

The rearrangement links TRBV5-6 to TRBJ1-2, with a possible D match to TRBD1 (6 bases). Germline V gene sequence: CDR1 SGHDT, CDR2 YYEEEE. The CDR3 length is 14 residues. V was cut by 0 bases and J by 7 bases, with 13 bases left in between. For the CDR3, the DNA is TGTGCCAGCAGCTTGGGGGGGCGGAATGGTGGCTACACCTTC. It codes for CASSLGGRNGGYTF.

The chain recombines TRBV5-6 with TRBJ1-2; 9 bases fit TRBD1. After removal of 2 bases from V and 6 bases from J, the junction contained 2 bases not matched to a gene. Germline V gene sequence: CDR1 SGHDT, CDR2 YYEEEE. The CDR3 loop spans 13 amino acids. CDR3 in DNA: TGTGCCAGCAGCTTTCGACAGGGGGATGGCTACACCTTC. Translation: CASSFRQGDGYTF.

CDR3 region: CAWANGQGGGYTF. The CDR3 nucleotides read TGTGCCTGGGCTAACGGACAGGGAGGTGGCTACACCTTC. The J gene is TRBJ1-2, the V gene TRBV30; 8 bases map to TRBD1. The germline V gene encodes CDR1 GTSNPN and CDR2 SVGIG (reference sequence). The CDR3 extends over 13 amino acids. V was pared by 5 bases and J by 7 bases, with 9 bases of the junction left unmatched.

The gene calls are TRBV30 and TRBJ1-1; the D gene is possibly TRBD1 (5 bases). Germline CDR1 GTSNPN, CDR2 SVGIG (reference sequence). Trimming took 0 bases from V and 5 from J, leaving 13 bases between them. This CDR3 is 14 amino acids long. The CDR3 nucleotides are TGTGCCTGGAGTGTACAAGGGGTTCGAACTGAAGCTTTCTTT. It translates to CAWSVQGVRTEAFF.

There are a few counts of this clone. The V and J genes are TRBV5-1 and TRBJ2-3; D perhaps matches TRBD1 (5 bases). Germline V gives CDR1 SGHRS, CDR2 YFSETQ. The CDR3 loop spans 15 amino acids. Trimming shortened V by 2 bases and J by 3 bases, and 13 bases separated the two germline ends. The CDR3, as DNA: TGCGCCAGCAGCTTCAGTCAGGGTCGAACAGATACGCAGTATTTT. This sequence encodes CASSFSQGRTDTQYF. Using reference TRBV5-1 and TRBJ2-3 for the parts outside the CDR3, the full variable domain is KAGVTQTPRYLIKTRGQQVTLSCSPISGHRSVSWYQQTPGQGLQFLFEYFSETQRNKGNFPGRFSGRQFSNSRSEMNVSTLELGDSALYLCASSFSQGRTDTQYFGPGTRLTVL.

This sequence joins TRBV4-3 and TRBJ2-3, with a weak D call TRBD1 (5 bases). Germline V gives CDR1 LGHNA, CDR2 YSLEER. V was trimmed by 0 bases and J by 6 bases, leaving 10 bases between them. There are 14 residues in the CDR3. The CDR3 here is CASSQEGTGDTQYF. The CDR3 DNA reads as TGCGCCAGCAGCCAAGAAGGTACAGGTGATACGCAGTATTTT.

The chain employs TRBV10-2 and TRBJ1-1; D not resolved. The germline V gene encodes CDR1 WSHSY and CDR2 SAAADI. The ends were cut back, 5 bases at V and 10 bases at J, with 20 bases in the middle. The CDR3 totals 14 residues. CDR3 residues: CASSQVPMNKRAFF. As DNA, the CDR3 is TGCGCCAGCAGTCAGGTACCGATGAACAAGAGAGCTTTCTTT.

The chain carries TRBV7-9 and TRBJ2-2; D remains ambiguous. The CDR3 extends over 17 amino acids. Trimming stripped 6 bases from V and 0 bases from J, with 17 bases between. The germline gives CDR1 SEHNR, CDR2 FQNEAQ (reference sequence). The CDR3 DNA reads TGTGCCAGCAGACCAGACCTAAAGGAGCCGAACACCGGGGAGCTGTTTTTT. Translation: CASRPDLKEPNTGELFF.